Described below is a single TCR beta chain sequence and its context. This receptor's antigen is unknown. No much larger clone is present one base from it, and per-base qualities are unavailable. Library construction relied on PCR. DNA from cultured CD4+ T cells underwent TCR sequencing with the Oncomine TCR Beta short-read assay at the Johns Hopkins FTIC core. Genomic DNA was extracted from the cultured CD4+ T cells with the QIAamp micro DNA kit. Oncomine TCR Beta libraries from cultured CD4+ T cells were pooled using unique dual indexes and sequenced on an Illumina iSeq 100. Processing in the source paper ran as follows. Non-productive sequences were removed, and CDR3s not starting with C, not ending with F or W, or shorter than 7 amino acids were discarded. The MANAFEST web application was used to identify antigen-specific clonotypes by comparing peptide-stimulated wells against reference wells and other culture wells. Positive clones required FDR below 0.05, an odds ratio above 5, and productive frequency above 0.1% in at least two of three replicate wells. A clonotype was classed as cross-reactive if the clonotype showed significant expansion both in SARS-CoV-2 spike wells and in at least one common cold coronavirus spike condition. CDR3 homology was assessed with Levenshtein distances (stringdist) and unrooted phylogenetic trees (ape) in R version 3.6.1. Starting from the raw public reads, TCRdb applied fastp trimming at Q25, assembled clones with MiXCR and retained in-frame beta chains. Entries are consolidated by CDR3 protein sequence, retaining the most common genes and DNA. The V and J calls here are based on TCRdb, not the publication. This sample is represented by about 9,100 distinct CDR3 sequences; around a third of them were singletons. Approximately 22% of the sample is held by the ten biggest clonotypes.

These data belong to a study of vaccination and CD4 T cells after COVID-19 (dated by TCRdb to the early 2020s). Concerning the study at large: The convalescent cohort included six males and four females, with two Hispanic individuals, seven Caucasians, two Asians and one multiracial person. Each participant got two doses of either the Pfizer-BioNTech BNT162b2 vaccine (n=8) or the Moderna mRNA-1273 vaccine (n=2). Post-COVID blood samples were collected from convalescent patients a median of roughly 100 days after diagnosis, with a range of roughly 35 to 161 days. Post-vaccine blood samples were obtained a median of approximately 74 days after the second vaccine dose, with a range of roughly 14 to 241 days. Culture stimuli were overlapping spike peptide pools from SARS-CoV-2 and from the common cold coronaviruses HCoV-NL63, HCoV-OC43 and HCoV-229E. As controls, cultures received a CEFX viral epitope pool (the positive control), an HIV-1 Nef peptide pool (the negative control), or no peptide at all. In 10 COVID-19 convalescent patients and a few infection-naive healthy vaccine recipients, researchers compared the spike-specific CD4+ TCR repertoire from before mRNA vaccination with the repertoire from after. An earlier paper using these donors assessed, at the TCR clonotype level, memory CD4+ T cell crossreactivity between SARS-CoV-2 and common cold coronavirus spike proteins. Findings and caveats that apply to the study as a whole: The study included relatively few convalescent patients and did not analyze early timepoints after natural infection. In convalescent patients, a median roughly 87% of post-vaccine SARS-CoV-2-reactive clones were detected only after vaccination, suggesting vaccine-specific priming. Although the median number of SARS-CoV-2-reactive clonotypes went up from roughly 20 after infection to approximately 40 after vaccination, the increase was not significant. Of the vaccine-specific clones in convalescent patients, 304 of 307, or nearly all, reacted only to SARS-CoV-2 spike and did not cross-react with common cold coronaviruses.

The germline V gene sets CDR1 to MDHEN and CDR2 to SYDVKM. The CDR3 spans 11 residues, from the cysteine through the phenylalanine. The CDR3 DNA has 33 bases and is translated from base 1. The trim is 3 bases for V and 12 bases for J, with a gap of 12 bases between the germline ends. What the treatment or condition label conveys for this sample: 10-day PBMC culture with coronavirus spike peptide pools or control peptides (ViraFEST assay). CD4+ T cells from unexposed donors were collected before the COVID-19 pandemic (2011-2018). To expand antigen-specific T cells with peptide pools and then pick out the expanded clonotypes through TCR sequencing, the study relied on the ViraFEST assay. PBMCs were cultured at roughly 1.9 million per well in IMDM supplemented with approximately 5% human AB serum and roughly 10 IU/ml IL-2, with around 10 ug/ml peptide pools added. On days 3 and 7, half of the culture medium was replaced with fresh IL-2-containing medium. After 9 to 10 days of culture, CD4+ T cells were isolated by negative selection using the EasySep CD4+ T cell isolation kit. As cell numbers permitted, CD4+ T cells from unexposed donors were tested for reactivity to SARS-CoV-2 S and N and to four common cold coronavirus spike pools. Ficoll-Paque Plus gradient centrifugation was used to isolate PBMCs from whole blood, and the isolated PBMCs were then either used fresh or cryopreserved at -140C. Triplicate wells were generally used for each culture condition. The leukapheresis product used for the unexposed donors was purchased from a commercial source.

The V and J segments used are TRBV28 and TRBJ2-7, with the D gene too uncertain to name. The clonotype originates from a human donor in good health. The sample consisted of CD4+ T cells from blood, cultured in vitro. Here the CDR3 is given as CASSLDRQRYF. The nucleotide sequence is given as TGTGCCAGCAGTTTGGATCGGCAGCGGTACTTC.